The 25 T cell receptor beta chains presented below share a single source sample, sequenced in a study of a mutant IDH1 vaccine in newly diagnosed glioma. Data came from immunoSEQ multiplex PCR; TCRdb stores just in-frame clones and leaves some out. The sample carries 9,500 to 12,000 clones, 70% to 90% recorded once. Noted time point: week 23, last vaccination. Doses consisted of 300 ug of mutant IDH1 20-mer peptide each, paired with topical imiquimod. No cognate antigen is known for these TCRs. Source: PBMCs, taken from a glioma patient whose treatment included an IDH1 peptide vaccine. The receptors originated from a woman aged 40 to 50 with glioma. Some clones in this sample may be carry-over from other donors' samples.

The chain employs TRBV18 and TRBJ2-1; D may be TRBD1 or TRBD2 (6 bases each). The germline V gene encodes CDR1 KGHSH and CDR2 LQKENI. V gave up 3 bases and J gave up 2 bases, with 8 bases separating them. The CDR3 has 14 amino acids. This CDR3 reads CASSPGGPYNEQFF. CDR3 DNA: TGTGCCAGCTCACCTGGGGGGCCCTACAATGAGCAGTTCTTC.

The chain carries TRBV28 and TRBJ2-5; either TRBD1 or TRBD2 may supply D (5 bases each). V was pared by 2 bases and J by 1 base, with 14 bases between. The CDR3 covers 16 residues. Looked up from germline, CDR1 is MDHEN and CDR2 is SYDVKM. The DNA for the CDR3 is TGTGCCAGCAGTTTAGAGTGGGGCGAGGGCCAAGAGACCCAGTACTTC. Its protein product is CASSLEWGEGQETQYF.

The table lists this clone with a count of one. The CDR3 protein is CASSLGLSSYNEQFF. The CDR3 coding sequence is TGTGCCAGCAGCTTAGGATTAAGCTCCTACAATGAGCAGTTCTTC. The V gene is TRBV7-2, the J gene TRBJ2-1; D gene ambiguous. There are 15 residues in the CDR3. V dropped 1 base and J dropped 0 bases, with 7 bases sitting between them. Germline V gene data show CDR1 as SGHTA and CDR2 as FQGNSA.

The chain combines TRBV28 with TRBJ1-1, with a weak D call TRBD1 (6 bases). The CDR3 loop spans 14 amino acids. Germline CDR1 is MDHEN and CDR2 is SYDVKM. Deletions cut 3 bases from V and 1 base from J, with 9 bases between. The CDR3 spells CASSFGGGNTEAFF. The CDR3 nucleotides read TGTGCCAGCAGTTTCGGGGGCGGGAACACTGAAGCTTTCTTT.

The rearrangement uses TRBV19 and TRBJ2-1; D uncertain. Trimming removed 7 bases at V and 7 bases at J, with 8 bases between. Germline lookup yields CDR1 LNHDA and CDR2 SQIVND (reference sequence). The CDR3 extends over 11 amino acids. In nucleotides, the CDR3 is TGTGCCAGTACTCATGGGAATGAGCAGTTCTTC. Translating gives CASTHGNEQFF.

The CDR3 DNA reads as TGCGCCAGCAGCTGGACAGGGGACTTCTACAATGAGCAGTTCTTC. The encoded protein is CASSWTGDFYNEQFF. V usage is TRBV5-1 and J usage is TRBJ2-1; TRBD1 aligns across 9 bases. CDR1 is SGHRS and CDR2 is YFSETQ in the germline V gene. V was pared by 3 bases and J by 3 bases, with 4 bases of the junction left unmatched. The CDR3 runs 15 residues. Looking up the rest from reference TRBV5-1 and TRBJ2-1 gives the full variable domain: KAGVTQTPRYLIKTRGQQVTLSCSPISGHRSVSWYQQTPGQGLQFLFEYFSETQRNKGNFPGRFSGRQFSNSRSEMNVSTLELGDSALYLCASSWTGDFYNEQFFGPGTRLTVL.

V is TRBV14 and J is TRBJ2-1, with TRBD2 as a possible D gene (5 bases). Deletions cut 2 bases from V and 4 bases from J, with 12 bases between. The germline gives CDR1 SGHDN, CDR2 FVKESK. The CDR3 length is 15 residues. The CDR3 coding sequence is TGTGCCAGCAGCCAACTGGGAGAATCGTACAATGAGCAGTTCTTC. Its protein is CASSQLGESYNEQFF.

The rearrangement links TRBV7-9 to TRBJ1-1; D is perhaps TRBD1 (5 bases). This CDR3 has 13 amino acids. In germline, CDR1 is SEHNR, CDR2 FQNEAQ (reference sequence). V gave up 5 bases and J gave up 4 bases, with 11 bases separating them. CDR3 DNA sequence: TGTGCCAGCAGCAGAGGGGCGGCCACTGAAGCTTTCTTT. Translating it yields CASSRGAATEAFF.

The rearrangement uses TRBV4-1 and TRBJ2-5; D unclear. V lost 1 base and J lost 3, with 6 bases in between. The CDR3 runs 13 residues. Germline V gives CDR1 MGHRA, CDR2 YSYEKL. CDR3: CASSQGIEETQYF. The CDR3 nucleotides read TGCGCCAGCAGCCAAGGTATCGAAGAGACCCAGTACTTC.

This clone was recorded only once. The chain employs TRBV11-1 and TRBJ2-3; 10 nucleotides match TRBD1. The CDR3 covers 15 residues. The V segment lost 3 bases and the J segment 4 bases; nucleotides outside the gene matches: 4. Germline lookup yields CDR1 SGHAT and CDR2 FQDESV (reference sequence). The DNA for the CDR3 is TGTGCCAGCAGCTTCAGGGACAGGGGCCCAGATACGCAGTATTTT. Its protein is CASSFRDRGPDTQYF.

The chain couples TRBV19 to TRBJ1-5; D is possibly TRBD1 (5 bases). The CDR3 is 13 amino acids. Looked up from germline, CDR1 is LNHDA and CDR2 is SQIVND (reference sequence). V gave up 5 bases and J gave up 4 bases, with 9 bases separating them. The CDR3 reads CASSSTENQPQHF. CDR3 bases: TGTGCCAGTAGTTCGACAGAGAATCAGCCCCAGCATTTT.

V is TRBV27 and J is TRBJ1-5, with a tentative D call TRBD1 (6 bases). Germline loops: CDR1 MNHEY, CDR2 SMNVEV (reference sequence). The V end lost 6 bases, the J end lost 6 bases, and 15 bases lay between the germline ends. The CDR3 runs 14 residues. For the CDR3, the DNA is TGTGCCAGCAGCGAAGGCAGGGGAGGTCAGCCCCAGCATTTT. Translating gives CASSEGRGGQPQHF.

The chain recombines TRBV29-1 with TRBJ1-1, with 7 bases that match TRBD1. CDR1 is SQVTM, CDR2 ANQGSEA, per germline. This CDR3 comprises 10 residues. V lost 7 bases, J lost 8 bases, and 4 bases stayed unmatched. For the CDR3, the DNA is TGCAGCGGGAGACAGGGAGAAGCTTTCTTT. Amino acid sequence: CSGRQGEAFF.

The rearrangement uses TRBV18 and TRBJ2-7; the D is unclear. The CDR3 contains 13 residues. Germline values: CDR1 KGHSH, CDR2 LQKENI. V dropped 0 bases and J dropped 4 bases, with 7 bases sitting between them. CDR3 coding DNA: TGTGCCAGCTCACCACCATCCCTATACGAGCAGTACTTC. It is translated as CASSPPSLYEQYF.

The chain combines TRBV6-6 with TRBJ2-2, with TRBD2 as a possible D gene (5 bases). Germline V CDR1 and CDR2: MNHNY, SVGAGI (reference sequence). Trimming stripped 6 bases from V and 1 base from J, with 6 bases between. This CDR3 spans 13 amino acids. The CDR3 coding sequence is TGTGCCAGCAGGAGGGAGAACACCGGGGAGCTGTTTTTT. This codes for CASRRENTGELFF.

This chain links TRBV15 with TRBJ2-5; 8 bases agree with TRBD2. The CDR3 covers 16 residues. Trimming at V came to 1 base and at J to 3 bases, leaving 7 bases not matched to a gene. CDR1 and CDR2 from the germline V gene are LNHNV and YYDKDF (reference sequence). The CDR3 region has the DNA TGTGCCACCAGCAGAGTTGGCGGGAGGCCTGAAGAGACCCAGTACTTC. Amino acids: CATSRVGGRPEETQYF.

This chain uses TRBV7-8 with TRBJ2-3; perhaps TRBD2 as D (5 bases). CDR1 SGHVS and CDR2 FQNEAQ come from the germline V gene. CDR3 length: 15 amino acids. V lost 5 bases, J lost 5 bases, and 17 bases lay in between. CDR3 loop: CASSQRASPQDTQYF. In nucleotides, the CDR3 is TGTGCCAGCAGCCAGAGGGCGAGCCCGCAAGATACGCAGTATTTT.

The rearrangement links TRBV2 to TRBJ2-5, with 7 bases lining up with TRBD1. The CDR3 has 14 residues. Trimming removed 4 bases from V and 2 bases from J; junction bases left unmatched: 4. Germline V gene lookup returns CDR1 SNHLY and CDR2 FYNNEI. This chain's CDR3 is CASSVGTAQETQYF. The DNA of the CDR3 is TGTGCCAGCAGTGTTGGGACAGCTCAAGAGACCCAGTACTTC.

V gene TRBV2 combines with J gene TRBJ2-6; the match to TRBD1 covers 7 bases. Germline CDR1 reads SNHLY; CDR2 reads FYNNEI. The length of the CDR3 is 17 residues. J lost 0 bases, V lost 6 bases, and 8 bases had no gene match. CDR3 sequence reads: CASSDRVGYSGANVLTF. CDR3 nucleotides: TGTGCCAGCAGCGACAGGGTGGGTTACTCTGGGGCCAACGTCCTGACTTTC.

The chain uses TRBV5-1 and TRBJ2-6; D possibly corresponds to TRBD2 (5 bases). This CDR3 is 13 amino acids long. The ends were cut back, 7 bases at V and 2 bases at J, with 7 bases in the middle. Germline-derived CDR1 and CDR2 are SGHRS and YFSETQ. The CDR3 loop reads CASLEAGANVLTF. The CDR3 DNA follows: TGCGCCAGCTTGGAGGCTGGGGCCAACGTCCTGACTTTC.

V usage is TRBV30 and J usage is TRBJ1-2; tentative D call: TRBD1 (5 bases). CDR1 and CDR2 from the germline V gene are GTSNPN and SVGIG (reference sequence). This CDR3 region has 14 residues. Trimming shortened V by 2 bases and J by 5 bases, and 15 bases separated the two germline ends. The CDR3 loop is CAWSPIGASYGYTF. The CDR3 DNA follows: TGTGCCTGGAGTCCGATAGGGGCCAGTTATGGCTACACCTTC.

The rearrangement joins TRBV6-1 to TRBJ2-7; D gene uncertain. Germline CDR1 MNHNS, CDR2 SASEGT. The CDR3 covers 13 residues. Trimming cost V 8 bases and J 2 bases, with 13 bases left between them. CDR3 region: CASQLNLPYEQYF. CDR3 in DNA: TGTGCCAGCCAACTCAACCTGCCCTACGAGCAGTACTTC.

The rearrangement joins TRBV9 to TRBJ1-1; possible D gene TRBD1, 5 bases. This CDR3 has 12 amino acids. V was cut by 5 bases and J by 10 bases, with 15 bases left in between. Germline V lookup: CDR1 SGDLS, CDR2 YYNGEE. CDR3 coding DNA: TGTGCCAGCAGAGGTACGGGGGGTGTAGCTTTCTTT. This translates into CASRGTGGVAFF.

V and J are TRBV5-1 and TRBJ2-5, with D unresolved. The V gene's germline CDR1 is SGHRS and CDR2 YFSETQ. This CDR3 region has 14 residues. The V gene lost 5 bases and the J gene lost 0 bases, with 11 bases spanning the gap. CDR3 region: CASRPRGDQETQYF. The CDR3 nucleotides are TGCGCCAGCAGGCCGCGTGGGGACCAAGAGACCCAGTACTTC.

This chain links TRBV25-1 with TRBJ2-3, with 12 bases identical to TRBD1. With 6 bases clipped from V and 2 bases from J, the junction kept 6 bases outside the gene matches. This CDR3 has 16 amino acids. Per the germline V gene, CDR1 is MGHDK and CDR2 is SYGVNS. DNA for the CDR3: TGTGCCAGCAGGACCGGGACAGGGGGCCTCACAGATACGCAGTATTTT. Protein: CASRTGTGGLTDTQYF.